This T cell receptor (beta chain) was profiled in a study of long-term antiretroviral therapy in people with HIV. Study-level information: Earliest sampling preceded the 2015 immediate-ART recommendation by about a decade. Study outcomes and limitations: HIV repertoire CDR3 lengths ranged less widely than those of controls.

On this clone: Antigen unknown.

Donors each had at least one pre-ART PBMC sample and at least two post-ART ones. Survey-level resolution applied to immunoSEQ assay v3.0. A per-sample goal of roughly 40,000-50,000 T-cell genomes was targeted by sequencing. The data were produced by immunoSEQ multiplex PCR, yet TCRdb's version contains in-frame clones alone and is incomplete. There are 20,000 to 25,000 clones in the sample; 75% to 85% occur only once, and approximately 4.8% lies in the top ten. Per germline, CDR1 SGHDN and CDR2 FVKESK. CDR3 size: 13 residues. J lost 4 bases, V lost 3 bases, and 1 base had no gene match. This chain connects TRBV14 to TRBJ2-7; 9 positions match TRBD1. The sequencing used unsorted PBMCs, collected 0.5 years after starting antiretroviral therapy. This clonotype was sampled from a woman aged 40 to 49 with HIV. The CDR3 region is CASSQTGGYEQYF. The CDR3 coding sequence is TGTGCCAGCAGCCAGACAGGGGGGTACGAGCAGTACTTC.